A selection of T cell receptor beta chains follows, all from one sample in a study of blood T cells in healthy people across ages. TCRdb redid the calling of the 5' RACE reads with MiXCR, one entry per CDR3 protein. Of 550,000 to 600,000 distinct CDR3 sequences listed, 27% are singletons. The sample was blood. The receptor set was obtained from a woman between 65 and 79 years old in good health. Both conserved end residues are trimmed from each CDR3. Fields, in order: CDR3 protein, V gene, clone size, J gene, D gene. A D gene is named only where the DNA matches it firmly. Rows may omit the clone size; those that give it use once, few, many or a size class.

cdr3_aa: SARDYRGGRPDTQY; v_call: TRBV20-1; clone_size: NA; j_call: TRBJ2-3; d_call: TRBD2
cdr3_aa: ASRRAGSPYEQY; v_call: TRBV12-3/TRBV12-4; clone_size: few; j_call: TRBJ2-7; d_call: TRBD2
cdr3_aa: ASSTHSGADTQY; v_call: TRBV11-3; clone_size: NA; j_call: TRBJ2-3; d_call: NA
cdr3_aa: ASSIKGTFYSNQPQH; v_call: TRBV19; clone_size: NA; j_call: TRBJ1-5; d_call: NA
cdr3_aa: ASSSSSTGAGGELF; v_call: TRBV28; clone_size: few; j_call: TRBJ2-2; d_call: TRBD1
cdr3_aa: AISGATPEGYT; v_call: TRBV10-3; clone_size: NA; j_call: TRBJ1-2; d_call: NA
cdr3_aa: ASSQDGLAGSSYNEQF; v_call: TRBV4-3; clone_size: NA; j_call: TRBJ2-1; d_call: TRBD2
cdr3_aa: ASRWDRTQETQY; v_call: TRBV2; clone_size: NA; j_call: TRBJ2-5; d_call: TRBD1
cdr3_aa: ASSEEAQVGYGYT; v_call: TRBV9; clone_size: NA; j_call: TRBJ1-2; d_call: NA
cdr3_aa: ASSPDMQETQY; v_call: TRBV7-7; clone_size: NA; j_call: TRBJ2-5; d_call: NA
cdr3_aa: SVVDRGHVPQY; v_call: TRBV29-1; clone_size: many; j_call: TRBJ2-3; d_call: NA
cdr3_aa: ASHSSGGGWQETQY; v_call: TRBV25-1; clone_size: NA; j_call: TRBJ2-5; d_call: TRBD2
cdr3_aa: SARTEKETQY; v_call: TRBV20-1; clone_size: NA; j_call: TRBJ2-5; d_call: NA
cdr3_aa: ASSSAGGPSTGELF; v_call: TRBV7-6; clone_size: few; j_call: TRBJ2-2; d_call: TRBD2
cdr3_aa: SASFTSGNYNEQF; v_call: TRBV20-1; clone_size: few; j_call: TRBJ2-1; d_call: TRBD2
cdr3_aa: SAGDRTQETQY; v_call: TRBV20-1; clone_size: NA; j_call: TRBJ2-5; d_call: NA
cdr3_aa: ASSQGTANQPQH; v_call: TRBV3-1; clone_size: few; j_call: TRBJ1-5; d_call: NA
cdr3_aa: ASTLETWGTDTQY; v_call: TRBV7-2; clone_size: NA; j_call: TRBJ2-3; d_call: NA
cdr3_aa: ASAASNYGYT; v_call: TRBV12-5; clone_size: NA; j_call: TRBJ1-2; d_call: NA
cdr3_aa: SAPLADTQY; v_call: TRBV20-1; clone_size: few; j_call: TRBJ2-3; d_call: TRBD2
cdr3_aa: ASSNKTSFGELF; v_call: TRBV5-1; clone_size: few; j_call: TRBJ2-2; d_call: NA
cdr3_aa: ASSPSAKANYGYT; v_call: TRBV12-3/TRBV12-4; clone_size: NA; j_call: TRBJ1-2; d_call: NA
cdr3_aa: ASSDKGQGSNEQF; v_call: TRBV9; clone_size: few; j_call: NA; d_call: TRBD1
cdr3_aa: ASSPGTAGNTIY; v_call: TRBV18; clone_size: many; j_call: TRBJ1-3; d_call: TRBD1
cdr3_aa: SAGRTSGGGGTGELF; v_call: TRBV20-1; clone_size: NA; j_call: TRBJ2-2; d_call: TRBD2
cdr3_aa: ASSLASRTSTDTQY; v_call: TRBV7-2; clone_size: NA; j_call: TRBJ2-3; d_call: NA
cdr3_aa: ASSLVMSGVDNEQF; v_call: TRBV5-1; clone_size: few; j_call: TRBJ2-1; d_call: NA
cdr3_aa: ASSYRRDIGYT; v_call: TRBV6-2/TRBV6-3; clone_size: NA; j_call: TRBJ1-2; d_call: NA
cdr3_aa: ASSLERAWRETQY; v_call: TRBV5-1; clone_size: NA; j_call: TRBJ2-5; d_call: NA
cdr3_aa: AISAAGLAGEGEQY; v_call: TRBV10-3; clone_size: NA; j_call: TRBJ2-5; d_call: TRBD2
cdr3_aa: ASSSIPGTRGRETQY; v_call: TRBV5-1; clone_size: few; j_call: TRBJ2-5; d_call: NA
cdr3_aa: AISESSTGELF; v_call: TRBV10-3; clone_size: NA; j_call: TRBJ2-2; d_call: NA
cdr3_aa: ASSSPRGPIHEQF; v_call: TRBV11-2; clone_size: few; j_call: TRBJ2-1; d_call: NA
cdr3_aa: ASRAPDSPSRTDTQY; v_call: TRBV6-1; clone_size: NA; j_call: TRBJ2-3; d_call: NA
cdr3_aa: ASSPATNEKLF; v_call: TRBV18; clone_size: many; j_call: TRBJ1-4; d_call: NA
cdr3_aa: ASGLTGGDGYT; v_call: TRBV11-2; clone_size: few; j_call: TRBJ1-2; d_call: TRBD1
cdr3_aa: ASRFGAGMNSPLH; v_call: TRBV2; clone_size: few; j_call: TRBJ1-6; d_call: NA
cdr3_aa: SAATGQGAYGYT; v_call: TRBV20-1; clone_size: few; j_call: TRBJ1-2; d_call: TRBD1
cdr3_aa: ASSEPGATYNEQF; v_call: TRBV25-1; clone_size: NA; j_call: TRBJ2-1; d_call: NA
cdr3_aa: ASSRGLAKGTGELF; v_call: TRBV4-3; clone_size: NA; j_call: TRBJ2-2; d_call: TRBD2
cdr3_aa: ASQRGTRDYGYT; v_call: TRBV4-1; clone_size: few; j_call: TRBJ1-2; d_call: NA
cdr3_aa: SARDQRTPYGYT; v_call: TRBV20-1; clone_size: many; j_call: TRBJ1-2; d_call: NA
cdr3_aa: ASSSQGTGETQY; v_call: TRBV7-2; clone_size: NA; j_call: TRBJ2-5; d_call: NA
cdr3_aa: ASNQGGRGLETQY; v_call: TRBV25-1; clone_size: NA; j_call: TRBJ2-5; d_call: NA
cdr3_aa: ASSSRGPSFVYEKLF; v_call: TRBV11-2; clone_size: NA; j_call: TRBJ1-4; d_call: NA
cdr3_aa: ASSPAFGGAYEQY; v_call: TRBV4-1; clone_size: NA; j_call: NA; d_call: NA